Each of the 19 T cell receptor beta chains below was sequenced from the same sample in a study of Ad26.COV2.S vaccination and SARS-CoV-2 variants. Method: immunoSEQ multiplex PCR; TCRdb's copy keeps in-frame clones and lacks some. This sample has 300,000 to 350,000 clones, with 75% to 90% found just once. Indicated treatment: around 19 received Ad26.COV2.S at low or high dose, single or two shots; a few received placebo; per-sample allocation not given. After the first vaccine or placebo injection, samples were drawn on day 63. The material was peripheral blood, obtained in a trial of Ad26.COV2.S vaccine versus placebo. The receptor set was obtained from a person aged 18-60 years who received the Ad26.COV2.S COVID-19 vaccine or a placebo.

J is TRBJ2-3 and V is TRBV9; 9 nucleotides match TRBD2. The CDR3 contains 18 residues. J gave up 3 bases and V 4 bases, and 15 bases lay outside the gene matches. Germline values: CDR1 SGDLS, CDR2 YYNGEE. The DNA of the CDR3 is TGTGCCAGCAGCTTATCCCGGGGTAGCGGGAGAAGGACAGATACGCAGTATTTT. The encoded protein is CASSLSRGSGRRTDTQYF.

The chain carries TRBV3-1 (or the pseudogene TRBV3-2) and TRBJ1-2; D is perhaps TRBD1 (6 bases). V lost 0 bases, J lost 8 bases, and 16 bases lay in between. The CDR3 consists of 15 residues. Per the germline V gene, CDR1 is LGHDT and CDR2 is YNNKEL (reference sequence). This chain's CDR3 is CASSQDRGANGGYTF. CDR3 nucleotides: TGTGCCAGCAGCCAAGATCGGGGGGCGAACGGGGGCTACACCTTC.

The V call is TRBV4-2, the J call TRBJ2-7; D not resolved. Germline assignment: CDR1 LGHNA and CDR2 YNFKEQ. CDR3 size: 11 residues. V was cut by 1 base and J by 2 bases, with 0 bases left in between. Here the CDR3 reads CASSQAYEQYF. The DNA of the CDR3 is TGTGCCAGCAGCCAAGCCTACGAGCAGTACTTC.

The genes are TRBV2 and TRBJ1-5; D ambiguous. CDR3 size: 15 residues. Germline V gives CDR1 SNHLY, CDR2 FYNNEI. V dropped 2 bases and J dropped 3 bases, with 11 bases sitting between them. CDR3 nucleotides: TGTGCCAGCAGTGAATCCCCCGGGAACAATCAGCCCCAGCATTTT. It specifies CASSESPGNNQPQHF.

The V gene is TRBV9, the J gene TRBJ1-2, with D perhaps TRBD1 (6 bases). V was pared by 0 bases and J by 5 bases, with 14 bases between. The germline V gene has CDR1 SGDLS and CDR2 YYNGEE. This CDR3 has 15 amino acids. The CDR3 DNA reads TGTGCCAGCAGCGTAGGGTCAGGGGCCTTATATGGCTACACCTTC. Translation: CASSVGSGALYGYTF.

This chain connects TRBV6-4 to TRBJ2-7; D gene unclear. The V gene's germline CDR1 is MRHNA and CDR2 SNTAGT. The CDR3 consists of 15 residues. Trimming removed 3 bases at V and 0 bases at J, with 12 bases between. CDR3 in DNA: TGTGCCAGCAGTGAACTTTCTGCTAGCTCCTACGAGCAGTACTTC. It translates to CASSELSASSYEQYF.

The table lists this clone with a count of one. The rearrangement links TRBV6-2 or TRBV6-3 to TRBJ1-5; possibly TRBD1 for D (5 bases). There are 16 residues in the CDR3. The V end was cut by 2 bases, the J end by 5 bases, with 16 bases between. Germline CDR1 reads MNHEY; CDR2 reads SVGEGT. The chain's CDR3 is CASSYATRWGDQPQHF. CDR3 sequence (DNA): TGTGCCAGCAGTTACGCCACCCGGTGGGGGGATCAGCCCCAGCATTTT.

The chain recombines TRBV4-3 with TRBJ2-2, with D uncertain. CDR3 length equals 15 residues. V was clipped by 1 base and J by 6 bases, with 12 bases between them. The germline CDR1 and CDR2 sequences are LGHNA and YSLEER. CDR3 bases: TGCGCCAGCAGCCAAGCACAATGGAAGTCCGGGGAGCTGTTTTTT. Amino acids: CASSQAQWKSGELFF.

The chain links TRBV6-4 to TRBJ2-1, with D perhaps given as TRBD1 or TRBD2 (5 bases each). Trimming removed 3 bases at V and 7 bases at J, with 16 bases between. The CDR3 is 15 residues long. Per germline, CDR1 MRHNA and CDR2 SNTAGT. CDR3 nucleotides: TGTGCCAGCAGTGATCCCGGGACCCTGACTAATGAGCAGTTCTTC. Translated: CASSDPGTLTNEQFF.

As regards this clone: Different DNA sequences within this sample yield the same CDR3. The chain combines TRBV3-1 (or the pseudogene TRBV3-2) with TRBJ2-5; D ambiguous. Germline V lookup: CDR1 LGHDT, CDR2 YNNKEL (reference sequence). The CDR3 covers 12 residues. Trimming took 0 bases from V and 5 from J, leaving 4 bases between them. The CDR3 region has the DNA TGTGCCAGCAGCCAAGATAGGGAGACCCAGTACTTC. Protein product: CASSQDRETQYF.

In this sample, this clone turned up once. This chain connects TRBV28 to TRBJ1-2; no firm D call. This CDR3 has 13 residues. Trimming pared 2 bases from V and 6 bases from J, leaving 10 bases between. Germline loops: CDR1 MDHEN, CDR2 SYDVKM. This CDR3 is CASSLTAVNGYTF. DNA of the CDR3: TGTGCCAGCAGTTTAACAGCCGTAAATGGCTACACCTTC.

This clone was recorded a few times. The chain recombines TRBV7-9 with TRBJ2-7; TRBD2 matches at 10 bases. Trimming removed 1 base from V and 5 bases from J; junction bases left unmatched: 5. The CDR3 contains 15 residues. The germline CDR1 and CDR2 sequences are SEHNR and FQNEAQ (reference sequence). As DNA, the CDR3 is TGTGCCAGCAGCTTAGGGGCTAGCGGGAGCGACGAGCAGTACTTC. Amino acid sequence: CASSLGASGSDEQYF.

The genes are TRBV10-2 and TRBJ2-4; TRBD1 matches at 7 bases. CDR3 length: 17 amino acids. J lost 5 bases, V lost 0 bases, and 10 bases had no gene match. Germline V gene sequence: CDR1 WSHSY, CDR2 SAAADI. The CDR3 here is CASSESKERQGQNIQYF. Here the CDR3 DNA reads TGCGCCAGCAGTGAGTCGAAGGAGAGACAGGGCCAAAACATTCAGTACTTC.

The chain carries TRBV7-6 and TRBJ1-2; 10 nucleotides match TRBD1. CDR3 length: 16 residues. V lost 5 bases and J lost 3; bases outside the gene matches: 9. Germline CDR1 reads SGHVS; CDR2 reads FNYEAQ. In DNA form, the CDR3 reads TGTGCCAGCAGCCTCTGGACAGGGGGTACAGACTATGGCTACACCTTC. It is translated as CASSLWTGGTDYGYTF.

This sequence joins TRBV7-2 and TRBJ2-1, with D possibly matching TRBD2 (5 bases). Germline CDR1 reads SGHTA; CDR2 reads FQGNSA. This CDR3 comprises 14 residues. The ends were cut back, 4 bases at V and 4 bases at J, with 11 bases in the middle. As DNA, the CDR3 is TGTGCCAGCAGCTCAAGTAGCGAGTACAATGAGCAGTTCTTC. It codes for CASSSSSEYNEQFF. Combining the CDR3 with reference TRBV7-2 and TRBJ2-1 gives the whole variable domain GAGVSQSPSNKVTEKGKDVELRCDPISGHTALYWYRQSLGQGLEFLIYFQGNSAPDKSGLPSDRFSAERTGGSVSTLTIQRTQQEDSAVYLCASSSSSEYNEQFFGPGTRLTVL.

The chain couples TRBV28 to TRBJ2-1; 8 positions agree with TRBD2. V was pared by 5 bases and J by 9 bases, with 6 bases of the junction left unmatched. The germline V gene encodes CDR1 MDHEN and CDR2 SYDVKM. The CDR3 is made up of 13 amino acids. The CDR3 sequence: CASSKGTRGEQFF. CDR3 sequence (DNA): TGTGCCAGCAGTAAAGGGACTAGAGGTGAGCAGTTCTTC.

The V gene is TRBV5-5, the J gene TRBJ1-3; tentatively, D is TRBD1 (6 bases). The CDR3 sequence is 15 residues long. V lost 4 bases and J lost 0, with 11 bases in between. The V gene's germline CDR1 is SGHKS and CDR2 YYEKEE (reference sequence). The CDR3 region is CASSRTVYSGNTIYF. Here the CDR3 DNA reads TGTGCCAGCAGCCGGACAGTTTACTCTGGAAACACCATATATTTT.

This chain links TRBV3-1 (or the pseudogene TRBV3-2) with TRBJ2-7; D is unclear. Germline assignment: CDR1 LGHDT and CDR2 YNNKEL (reference sequence). The V gene lost 2 bases and the J gene lost 5 bases, with 10 bases spanning the gap. The CDR3 loop spans 13 amino acids. CDR3 nucleotide sequence: TGTGCCAGCAGCCAAAGAGGCGGCCACGAGCAGTACTTC. Its translation is CASSQRGGHEQYF.

The chain carries TRBV27 and TRBJ2-7; D is ambiguous. The CDR3 is 14 amino acids. CDR1 and CDR2 from the germline V gene are MNHEY and SMNVEV (reference sequence). The ends were cut back, 2 bases at V and 4 bases at J, with 12 bases in the middle. This CDR3 reads CASSLAVGIYEQYF. CDR3 in DNA: TGTGCCAGCAGTTTAGCAGTAGGGATTTACGAGCAGTACTTC.